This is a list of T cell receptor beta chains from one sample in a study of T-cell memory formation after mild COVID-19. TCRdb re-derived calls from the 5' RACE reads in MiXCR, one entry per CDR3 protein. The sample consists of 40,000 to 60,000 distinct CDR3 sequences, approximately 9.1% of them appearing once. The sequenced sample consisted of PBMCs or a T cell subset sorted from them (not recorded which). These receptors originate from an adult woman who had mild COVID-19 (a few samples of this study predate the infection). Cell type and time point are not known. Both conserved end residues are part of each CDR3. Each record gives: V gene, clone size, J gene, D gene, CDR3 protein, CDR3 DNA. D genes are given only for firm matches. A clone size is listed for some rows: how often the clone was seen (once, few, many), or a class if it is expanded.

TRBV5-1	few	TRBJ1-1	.	CASSLNSEMNTEAFF	TGCGCCAGCAGCTTGAATTCGGAGATGAACACTGAAGCTTTCTTT
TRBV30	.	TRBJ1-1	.	CAWSVKGTRRWAEAFF	TGTGCCTGGAGTGTAAAGGGTACCCGACGGTGGGCTGAAGCTTTCTTT
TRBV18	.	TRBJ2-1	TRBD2	CASRYSGGLVDEQFF	TGTGCCAGCCGATATAGCGGGGGGCTTGTCGATGAGCAGTTCTTC
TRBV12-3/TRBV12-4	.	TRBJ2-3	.	CASSPRGVADTQYF	TGTGCCAGCAGCCCGAGGGGGGTTGCAGATACGCAGTATTTT
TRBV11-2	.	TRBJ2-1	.	CASSKDLSSYNEQFF	TGTGCCAGCAGTAAGGACTTAAGCTCCTACAATGAGCAGTTCTTC
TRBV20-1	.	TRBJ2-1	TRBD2	CSARPTSGYNEQFF	TGCAGTGCTAGACCGACTAGCGGGTACAATGAGCAGTTCTTC
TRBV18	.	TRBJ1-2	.	CASSPTDGYYGYTF	TGTGCCAGCTCACCGACAGACGGCTACTATGGCTACACCTTC
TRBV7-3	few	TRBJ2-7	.	CASSLQGSSSYEQYF	TGTGCCAGCAGCTTACAGGGGTCGAGCTCCTACGAGCAGTACTTC
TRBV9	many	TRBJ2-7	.	CASSRTGSLADEQYF	TGTGCCAGCAGCCGTACGGGCAGCTTGGCCGACGAGCAGTACTTC
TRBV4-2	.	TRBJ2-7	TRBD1	CASSQELQGYEQYF	TGTGCCAGCAGCCAAGAACTACAGGGGTACGAGCAGTACTTC
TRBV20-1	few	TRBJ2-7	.	CSAVSGAQQYF	TGCAGTGCGGTGTCGGGGGCACAGCAGTACTTC
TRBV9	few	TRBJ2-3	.	CASSVVEGGTQYF	TGTGCCAGCAGCGTAGTCGAGGGAGGTACGCAGTATTTT
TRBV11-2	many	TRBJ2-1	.	CASSLVSGFSDEQFF	TGTGCCAGCAGCTTAGTCTCTGGTTTTTCCGATGAGCAGTTCTTC
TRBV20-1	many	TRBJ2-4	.	CSAMTEVGGIQYF	TGCAGTGCCATGACAGAAGTAGGAGGCATTCAGTACTTC
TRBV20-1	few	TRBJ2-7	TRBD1	CSALPWTGTSYEQYF	TGCAGTGCCCTCCCCTGGACAGGGACCTCCTACGAGCAGTACTTC
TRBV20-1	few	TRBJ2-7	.	CSATPLRRTYEQYF	TGCAGTGCTACCCCCCTGAGGAGGACCTACGAGCAGTACTTC
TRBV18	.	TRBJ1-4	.	CASSPNMGRTNEKLFF	TGTGCCAGCTCACCTAATATGGGTCGGACTAATGAAAAACTGTTTTTT
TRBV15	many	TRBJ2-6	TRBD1	CATSPGQAFSGANVLTF	TGTGCCACCTCCCCGGGACAGGCTTTTTCTGGGGCCAACGTCCTGACTTTC
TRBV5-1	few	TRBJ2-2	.	CASSSGWGNTGELFF	TGCGCCAGCAGCTCGGGGTGGGGGAACACCGGGGAGCTGTTTTTT
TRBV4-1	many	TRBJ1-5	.	CASSQEGPSYSNQPQHF	TGCGCCAGCAGCCAAGAAGGGCCAAGTTATAGCAATCAGCCCCAGCATTTT
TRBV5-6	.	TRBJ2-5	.	CASSGNRETQYF	TGTGCCAGCAGCGGGAACCGGGAGACCCAGTACTTC
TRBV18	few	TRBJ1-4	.	CASSPGRNEKLFF	TGTGCCAGCTCACCGGGCCGAAATGAAAAACTGTTTTTT
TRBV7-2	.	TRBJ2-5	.	CASSLVLGQSRGGETQYF	TGTGCCAGCAGCTTAGTCCTGGGACAGTCTCGGGGGGGAGAGACCCAGTACTTC
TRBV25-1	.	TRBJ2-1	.	CASWDEEQFF	TGTGCCAGCTGGGATGAGGAGCAGTTCTTC
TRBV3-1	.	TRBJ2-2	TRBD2	CASSRLAGTNTGELFF	TGTGCCAGCAGCCGACTAGCGGGGACGAACACCGGGGAGCTGTTTTTT
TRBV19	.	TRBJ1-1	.	CASSNPGGDTEAFF	TGTGCCAGTAGTAATCCCGGGGGGGACACTGAAGCTTTCTTT
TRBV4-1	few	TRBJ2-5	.	CASSRGAANQETQYF	TGCGCCAGCAGCCGGGGGGCGGCGAACCAAGAGACCCAGTACTTC
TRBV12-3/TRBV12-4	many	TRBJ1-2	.	CASSLIIDIPTGYTF	TGTGCCAGCAGTTTAATTATTGATATCCCCACGGGCTACACCTTC
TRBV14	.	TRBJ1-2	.	CASSPTEGHYGYTF	TGTGCCAGCAGCCCCACAGAGGGCCACTATGGCTACACCTTC